This TCR beta chain was recorded in a study of T cell changes during pregnancy in multiple sclerosis. The length of the CDR3 is 14 residues. Per germline, CDR1 MNHNY and CDR2 SVGAGI (reference sequence). The trim removed 6 bases at V and 4 bases at J, leaving 7 bases unmatched. Some clones are missing from TCRdb's copy, which holds only in-frame ones; the method was immunoSEQ multiplex PCR. The data hold around 100,000 clones, with about 91% observed a single time. The sample consisted of peripheral blood, taken in the second trimester of pregnancy. The origin of this receptor is a female donor with multiple sclerosis, enrolled in a pregnancy study. This rearrangement joins TRBV6-6 to TRBJ2-5; 8 nucleotides align to TRBD1. The DNA for the CDR3 is TGTGCCAGCAGAGAGCAGGGGGCCTTAGAGACCCAGTACTTC. It encodes CASREQGALETQYF.